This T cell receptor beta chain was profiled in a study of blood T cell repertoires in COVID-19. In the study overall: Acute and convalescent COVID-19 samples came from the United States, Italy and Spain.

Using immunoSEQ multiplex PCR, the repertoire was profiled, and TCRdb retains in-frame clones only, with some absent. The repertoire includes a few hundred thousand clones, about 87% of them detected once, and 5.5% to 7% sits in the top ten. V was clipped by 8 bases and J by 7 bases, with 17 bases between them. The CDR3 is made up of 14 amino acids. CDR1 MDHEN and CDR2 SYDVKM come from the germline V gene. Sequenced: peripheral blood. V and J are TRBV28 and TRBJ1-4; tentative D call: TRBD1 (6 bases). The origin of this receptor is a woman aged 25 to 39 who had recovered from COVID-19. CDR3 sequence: CASRQGRGGEKLFF. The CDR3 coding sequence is TGTGCCAGCCGACAAGGCAGGGGTGGTGAAAAACTGTTTTTT.